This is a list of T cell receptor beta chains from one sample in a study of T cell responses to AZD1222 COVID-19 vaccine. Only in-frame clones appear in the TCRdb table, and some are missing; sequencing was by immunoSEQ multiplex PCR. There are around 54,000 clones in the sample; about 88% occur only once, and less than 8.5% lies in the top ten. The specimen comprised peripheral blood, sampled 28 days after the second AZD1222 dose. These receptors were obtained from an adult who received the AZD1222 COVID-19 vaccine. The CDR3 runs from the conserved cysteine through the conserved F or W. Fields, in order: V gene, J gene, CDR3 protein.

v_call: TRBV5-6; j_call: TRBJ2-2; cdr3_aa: CASSLVVRNGELFF
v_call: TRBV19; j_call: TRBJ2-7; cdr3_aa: CASSGSGYEQYF
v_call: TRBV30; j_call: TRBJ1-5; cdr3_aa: CAWSSGAQPQHF
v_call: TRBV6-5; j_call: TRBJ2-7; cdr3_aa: CASGIWGGLLYEQYF
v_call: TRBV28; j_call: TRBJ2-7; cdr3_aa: CASSLFTYEQYF
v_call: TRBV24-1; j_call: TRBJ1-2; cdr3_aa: CATSPGQGVGGYTF
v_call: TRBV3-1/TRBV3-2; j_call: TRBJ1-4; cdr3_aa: CASSQTDEKLFF
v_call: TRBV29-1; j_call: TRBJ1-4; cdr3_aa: CSVSGTDNEKLFF
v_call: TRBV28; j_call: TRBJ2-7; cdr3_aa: CASSPTGGYEQYF
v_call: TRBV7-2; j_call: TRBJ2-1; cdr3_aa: CASSFGVDNEQFF
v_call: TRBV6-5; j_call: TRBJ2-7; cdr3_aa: CASSYGREGTYEQYF
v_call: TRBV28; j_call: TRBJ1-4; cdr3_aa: CASSLRLNEKLFF
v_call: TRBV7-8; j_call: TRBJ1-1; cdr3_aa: CASSFGTAPGTEAFF